A selection of T cell receptor beta chains follows, all from one sample in a study of blood T cell repertoires in COVID-19. Repertoires were generated with immunoSEQ multiplex PCR, while TCRdb's copy carries only in-frame clones and drops some. The repertoire holds under 250,000 clones, almost 90% seen once, with about 1.3% in the top ten. Sequenced sample: peripheral blood. These receptors originate from an elderly man with acute or convalescent COVID-19. CDR3s include the opening cysteine and the closing phenylalanine or tryptophan. A D gene is named only where the DNA matches it firmly. The listing skips clone size in some rows; elsewhere it reads once, few, many or a size class.

j_gene	d_gene	v_gene	len	abundance	CDR3aa	CDR3nt
TRBJ2-2	.	TRBV11-3	13	.	CASSRVYTGELFF	TGTGCCAGCAGCCGTGTGTACACCGGGGAGCTGTTTTTT
TRBJ2-1	.	TRBV11-3	12	.	CASSFLGDEQFF	TGTGCCAGCAGCTTTTTAGGGGATGAGCAGTTCTTC
TRBJ2-7	.	TRBV7-2	13	.	CASSWNSAYEQYF	TGTGCCAGCAGCTGGAACAGTGCCTACGAGCAGTACTTC
TRBJ1-2	TRBD1	TRBV5-1	16	.	CASSLGQVSPNYGYTF	TGCGCCAGCAGCCTTGGACAGGTGAGCCCTAACTATGGCTACACCTTC
TRBJ1-4	.	TRBV18	14	.	CASSQGATNEKLFF	TGTGCCAGCTCACAGGGAGCGACTAATGAAAAACTGTTTTTT
TRBJ1-2	TRBD1	TRBV24-1	18	.	CATSDLPGTGGFSGGYTF	TGTGCCACCAGTGATCTACCCGGGACAGGGGGTTTCTCCGGTGGCTACACCTTC
TRBJ2-2	TRBD2	TRBV28	14	.	CASRNGGATGELFF	TGTGCCAGCAGAAACGGGGGGGCGACCGGGGAGCTGTTTTTT
TRBJ1-1	.	TRBV2	14	.	CASTLTEVNTEAFF	TGTGCCAGCACCTTGACAGAGGTGAACACTGAAGCTTTCTTT
TRBJ1-5	TRBD1	TRBV7-9	17	.	CASSPQGGPAGNQPQHF	TGTGCCAGCAGCCCTCAAGGGGGCCCTGCTGGCAATCAGCCCCAGCATTTT
TRBJ2-2	TRBD1	TRBV7-2	17	once	CASSAGGRPWNPGELFF	TGTGCCAGCAGCGCAGGGGGTCGCCCATGGAATCCCGGGGAGCTGTTTTTT
TRBJ1-3	.	TRBV19	15	.	CASSIDPLPGNTIYF	TGTGCCAGTAGTATAGACCCTCTACCTGGAAACACCATATATTTT
TRBJ2-7	TRBD2	TRBV7-9	13	.	CASSGLAGYEQYF	TGTGCCAGCAGCGGACTAGCGGGCTACGAGCAGTACTTC
TRBJ2-3	.	TRBV3-1/TRBV3-2	12	.	CASSPTGDTQYF	TGTGCCAGCAGTCCTACAGGAGATACGCAGTATTTT
TRBJ2-1	.	TRBV6-2/TRBV6-3	16	.	CASSYSRGTINNEQFF	TGTGCCAGCAGTTACAGCCGCGGGACCATAAACAATGAGCAGTTCTTC
TRBJ1-2	TRBD1	TRBV7-8	16	.	CASSLALGGQNYGYTF	TGTGCCAGCAGCTTAGCGCTAGGGGGACAGAACTATGGCTACACCTTC
TRBJ2-1	.	TRBV5-1	15	.	CASSLLASSYNEQFF	TGCGCCAGCAGCTTGCTCGCCAGCTCCTACAATGAGCAGTTCTTC
TRBJ1-1	.	TRBV6-2/TRBV6-3	16	few	CASSPASPGGDTEAFF	TGTGCCAGCAGCCCAGCCTCACCCGGGGGGGACACTGAAGCTTTCTTT
TRBJ1-5	.	TRBV7-9	13	.	CASKGQGLIPQHF	TGTGCCAGCAAAGGACAAGGCCTCATACCCCAGCATTTT
TRBJ1-2	.	TRBV5-6	12	.	CASSFFSNGYTF	TGTGCCAGCAGCTTTTTTAGTAATGGCTACACCTTC
TRBJ1-2	.	TRBV13	13	.	CASSRQRMAGYTF	TGTGCCAGCAGCAGGCAGCGTATGGCTGGCTACACCTTC
TRBJ1-5	TRBD1	TRBV4-3	14	.	CASSSNRGNQPQHF	TGCGCCAGCAGCTCAAACAGGGGGAATCAGCCCCAGCATTTT
TRBJ2-1	.	TRBV7-9	17	.	CASSFSGGSDSYNEQFF	TGTGCCAGCAGCTTCAGTGGTGGTTCTGACTCCTACAATGAGCAGTTCTTC
TRBJ2-3	.	TRBV11-1	15	few	CASSLAEGATDTQYF	TGTGCCAGCAGCTTAGCGGAGGGGGCCACAGATACGCAGTATTTT
TRBJ2-2	TRBD1	TRBV6-6	15	once	CASSYRGRGTGELFF	TGTGCCAGCAGTTACAGGGGGCGCGGGACCGGGGAGCTGTTTTTT
TRBJ1-2	.	TRBV5-1	15	once	CASSLVIGSNYGYTF	TGCGCCAGCAGCTTGGTAATTGGCAGTAACTATGGCTACACCTTC
TRBJ2-7	TRBD2	TRBV14	15	.	CASSQDLSGSYEQYF	TGTGCCAGCAGCCAAGATCTTAGCGGGAGCTACGAGCAGTACTTC
TRBJ1-1	.	TRBV12-3/TRBV12-4	11	.	CASSLAAEAFF	TGTGCCAGCAGTTTAGCCGCTGAAGCTTTCTTT
TRBJ2-7	TRBD2	TRBV5-4	15	.	CASSPVAGGSYEQYF	TGTGCCAGCAGTCCCGTAGCGGGAGGTTCCTACGAGCAGTACTTC
TRBJ2-5	TRBD2	TRBV7-2	17	.	CASSLAMAGGHQETQYF	TGTGCCAGCAGCTTAGCGATGGCGGGAGGGCACCAAGAGACCCAGTACTTC
TRBJ2-3	TRBD2	TRBV19	15	.	CASSPTSGPTDTQYF	TGTGCCAGTAGTCCCACTAGCGGACCCACAGATACGCAGTATTTT
TRBJ2-7	TRBD1	TRBV5-1	15	.	CASSLGGTGGIEQYF	TGCGCCAGCAGCTTGGGTGGGACAGGGGGAATCGAGCAGTACTTC
TRBJ2-7	.	TRBV3-1/TRBV3-2	13	.	CASSQTSHYEQYF	TGTGCCAGCAGCCAAACGTCACACTACGAGCAGTACTTC